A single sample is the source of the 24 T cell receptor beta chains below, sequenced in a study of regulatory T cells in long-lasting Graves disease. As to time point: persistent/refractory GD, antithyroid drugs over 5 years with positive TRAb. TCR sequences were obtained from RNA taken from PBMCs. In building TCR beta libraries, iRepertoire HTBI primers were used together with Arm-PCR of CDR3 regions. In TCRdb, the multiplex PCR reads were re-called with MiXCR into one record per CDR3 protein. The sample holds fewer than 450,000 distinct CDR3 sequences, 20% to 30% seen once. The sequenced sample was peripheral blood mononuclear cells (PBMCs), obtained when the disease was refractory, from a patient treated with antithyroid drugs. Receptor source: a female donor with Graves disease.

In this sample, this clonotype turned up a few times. The CDR3 loop reads CASRQGLLAKNIQYF. CDR3 coding DNA: TGTGCCAGCAGACAGGGTCTACTAGCCAAAAACATTCAGTACTTC. This rearrangement joins TRBV7-2 to TRBJ2-4; maybe TRBD1 (6 bases). There are 15 residues in the CDR3. The ends were cut back, 6 bases at V and 0 bases at J, with 12 bases in the middle. Germline values: CDR1 SGHTA, CDR2 FQGNSA.

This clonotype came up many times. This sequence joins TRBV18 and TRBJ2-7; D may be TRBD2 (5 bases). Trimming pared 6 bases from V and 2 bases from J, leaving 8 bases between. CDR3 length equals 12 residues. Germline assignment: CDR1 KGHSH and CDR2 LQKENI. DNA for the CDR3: TGTGCCAGCTCCGATAGCGCCTACGAGCAGTACTTC. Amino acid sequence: CASSDSAYEQYF.

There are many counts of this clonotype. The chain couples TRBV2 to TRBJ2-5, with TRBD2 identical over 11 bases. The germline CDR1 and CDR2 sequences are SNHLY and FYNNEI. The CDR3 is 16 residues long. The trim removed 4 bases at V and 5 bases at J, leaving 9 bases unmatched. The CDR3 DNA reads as TGTGCCAGCAGTGGGGTCGGGACTAGCGGTCGGGAGACCCAGTACTTC. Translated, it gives CASSGVGTSGRETQYF.

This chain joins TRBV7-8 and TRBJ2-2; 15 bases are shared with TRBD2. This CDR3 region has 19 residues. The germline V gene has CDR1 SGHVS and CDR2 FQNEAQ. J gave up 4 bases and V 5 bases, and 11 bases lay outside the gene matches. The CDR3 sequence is CASSPRTSGRGGGTGELFF. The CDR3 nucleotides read TGTGCCAGCAGCCCTCGGACTAGCGGGAGGGGCGGTGGCACCGGGGAGCTGTTTTTT.

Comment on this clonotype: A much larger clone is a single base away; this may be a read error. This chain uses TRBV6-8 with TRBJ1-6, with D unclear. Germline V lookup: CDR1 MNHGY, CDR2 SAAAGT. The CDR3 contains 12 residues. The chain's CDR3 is CTSTRQTSPLHF. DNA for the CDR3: TGTACCAGCACCCGCCAAACATCACCCCTCCACTTT.

This CDR3 reads CAWSVSGREYGYTF. CDR3 nucleotide sequence: TGTGCCTGGAGTGTAAGCGGCAGGGAATATGGCTACACCTTC. The chain recombines TRBV30 with TRBJ1-2; possible D gene TRBD1, 5 bases. Trimming took off 0 bases at V and 5 bases at J, with 13 bases between the two ends. Per the germline V gene, CDR1 is GTSNPN and CDR2 is SVGIG (reference sequence). The CDR3 has 14 amino acids.

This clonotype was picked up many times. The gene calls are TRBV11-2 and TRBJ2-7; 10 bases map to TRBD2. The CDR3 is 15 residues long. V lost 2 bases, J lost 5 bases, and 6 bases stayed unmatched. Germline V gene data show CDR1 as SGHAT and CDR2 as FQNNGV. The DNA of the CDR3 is TGTGCCAGCAGCTTACGTAGCGGGAGGTCCCACGAGCAGTACTTC. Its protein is CASSLRSGRSHEQYF. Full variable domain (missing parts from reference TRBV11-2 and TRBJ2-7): EAGVAQSPRYKIIEKRQSVAFWCNPISGHATLYWYQQILGQGPKLLIQFQNNGVVDDSQLPKDRFSAERLKGVDSTLKIQPAKLEDSAVYLCASSLRSGRSHEQYFGPGTRLTVT.

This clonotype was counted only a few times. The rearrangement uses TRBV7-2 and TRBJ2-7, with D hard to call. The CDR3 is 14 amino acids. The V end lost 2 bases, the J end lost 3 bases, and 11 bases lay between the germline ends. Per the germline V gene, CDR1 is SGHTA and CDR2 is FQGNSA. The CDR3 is CASSLWAVNYEQYF. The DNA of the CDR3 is TGTGCCAGCAGCTTATGGGCAGTTAACTACGAGCAGTACTTC.

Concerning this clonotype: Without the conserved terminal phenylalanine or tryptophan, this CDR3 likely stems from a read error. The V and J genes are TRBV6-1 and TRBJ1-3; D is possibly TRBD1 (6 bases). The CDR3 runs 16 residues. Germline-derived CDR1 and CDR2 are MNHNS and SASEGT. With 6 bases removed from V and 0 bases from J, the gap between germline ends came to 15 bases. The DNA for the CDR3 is TGTGCCAGCAGAACAAAGACAGGTCACTCTGGAAACACCATATATCTT. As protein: CASRTKTGHSGNTIYL.

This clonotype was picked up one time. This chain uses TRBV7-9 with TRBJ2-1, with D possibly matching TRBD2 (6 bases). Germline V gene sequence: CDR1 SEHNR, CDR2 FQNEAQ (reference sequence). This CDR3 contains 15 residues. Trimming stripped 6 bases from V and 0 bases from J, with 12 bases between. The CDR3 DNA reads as TGTGCCAGCAGTGACCGGGACTTCTCCTACAATGAGCAGTTCTTC. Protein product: CASSDRDFSYNEQFF.

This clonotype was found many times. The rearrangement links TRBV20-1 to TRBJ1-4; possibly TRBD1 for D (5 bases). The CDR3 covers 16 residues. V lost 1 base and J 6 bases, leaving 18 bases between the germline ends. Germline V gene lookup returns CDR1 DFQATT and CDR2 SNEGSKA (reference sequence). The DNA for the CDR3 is TGCAGTGCTAGAGGGGACCCCCGGACGTACGATGAAAAACTGTTTTTT. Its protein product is CSARGDPRTYDEKLFF.

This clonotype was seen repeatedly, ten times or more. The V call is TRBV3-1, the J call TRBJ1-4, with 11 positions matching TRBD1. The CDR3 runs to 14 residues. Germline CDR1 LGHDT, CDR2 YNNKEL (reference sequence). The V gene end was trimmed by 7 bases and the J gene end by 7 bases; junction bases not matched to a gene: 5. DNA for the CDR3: TGTGCCAGCACACCCGGGACAGGGGGTGAAAAACTGTTTTTT. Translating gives CASTPGTGGEKLFF.

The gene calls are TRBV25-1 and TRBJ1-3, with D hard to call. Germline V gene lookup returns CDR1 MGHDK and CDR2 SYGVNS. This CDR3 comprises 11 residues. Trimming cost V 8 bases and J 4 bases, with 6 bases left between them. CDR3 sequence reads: CASESGNTIYF. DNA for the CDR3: TGTGCCAGCGAGTCGGGAAACACCATATATTTT.

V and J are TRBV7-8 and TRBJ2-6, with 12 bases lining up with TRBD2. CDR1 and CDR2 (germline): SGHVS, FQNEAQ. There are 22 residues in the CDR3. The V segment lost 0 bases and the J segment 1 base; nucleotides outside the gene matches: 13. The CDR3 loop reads CASSLAKFRLAGAWSGANVLTF. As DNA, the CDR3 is TGTGCCAGCAGCTTAGCGAAGTTTAGACTAGCGGGAGCCTGGTCTGGGGCCAACGTCCTGACTTTC.

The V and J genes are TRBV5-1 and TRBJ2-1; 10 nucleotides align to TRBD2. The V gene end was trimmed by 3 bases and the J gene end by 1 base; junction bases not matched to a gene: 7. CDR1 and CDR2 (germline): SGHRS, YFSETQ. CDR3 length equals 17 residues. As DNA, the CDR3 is TGCGCCAGCAGCTCCAGACTAGCGGGCGATTCCTACAATGAGCAGTTCTTC. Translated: CASSSRLAGDSYNEQFF.

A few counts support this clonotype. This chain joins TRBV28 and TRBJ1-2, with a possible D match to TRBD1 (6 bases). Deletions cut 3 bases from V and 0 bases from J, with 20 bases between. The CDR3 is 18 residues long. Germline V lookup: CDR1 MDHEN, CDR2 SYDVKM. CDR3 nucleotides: TGTGCCAGCAGTTTCGAAACGACACAGGGAAGGGCTAACTATGGCTACACCTTC. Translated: CASSFETTQGRANYGYTF.

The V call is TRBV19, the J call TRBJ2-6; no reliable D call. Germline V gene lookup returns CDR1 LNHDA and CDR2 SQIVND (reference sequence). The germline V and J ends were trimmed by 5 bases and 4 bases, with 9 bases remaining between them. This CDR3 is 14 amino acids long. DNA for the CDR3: TGTGCCAGTAGTGTCCCCCGGGGGGCCAACGTCCTGACTTTC. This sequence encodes CASSVPRGANVLTF.

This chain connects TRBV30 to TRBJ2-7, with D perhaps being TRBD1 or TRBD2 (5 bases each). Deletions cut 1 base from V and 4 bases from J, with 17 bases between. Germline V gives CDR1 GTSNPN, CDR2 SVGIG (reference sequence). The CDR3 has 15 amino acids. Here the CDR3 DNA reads TGTGCCTGGAGTGGAGGGGTGGGAAGAAATTACGAGCAGTACTTC. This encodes CAWSGGVGRNYEQYF.

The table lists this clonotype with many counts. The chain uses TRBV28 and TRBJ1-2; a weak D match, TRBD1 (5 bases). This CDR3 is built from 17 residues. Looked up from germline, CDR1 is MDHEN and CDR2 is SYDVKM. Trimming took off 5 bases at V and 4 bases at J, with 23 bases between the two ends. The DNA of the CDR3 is TGTGCCAGCAGTGGCGAAGACTATACCGACAGCAGCTATGGCTACACCTTC. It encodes CASSGEDYTDSSYGYTF.

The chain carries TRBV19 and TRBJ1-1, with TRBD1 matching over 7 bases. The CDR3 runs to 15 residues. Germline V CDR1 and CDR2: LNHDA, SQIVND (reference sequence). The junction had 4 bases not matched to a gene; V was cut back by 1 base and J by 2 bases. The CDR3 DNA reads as TGTGCCAGTAGTATAGTCGGACAGGATAACACTGAAGCTTTCTTT. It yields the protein CASSIVGQDNTEAFF.

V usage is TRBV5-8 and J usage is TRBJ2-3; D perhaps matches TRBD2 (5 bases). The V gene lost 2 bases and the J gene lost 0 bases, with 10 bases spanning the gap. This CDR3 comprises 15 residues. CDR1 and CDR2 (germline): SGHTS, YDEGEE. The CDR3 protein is CASSLLAGSTDTQYF. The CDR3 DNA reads TGTGCCAGCAGCTTATTGGCGGGTAGCACAGATACGCAGTATTTT. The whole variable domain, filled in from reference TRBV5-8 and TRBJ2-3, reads EAGVTQSPTHLIKTRGQQATLRCSPISGHTSVYWYQQALGLGLQFLLWYDEGEERNRGNFPPRFSGRQFPNYSSELNVNALELEDSALYLCASSLLAGSTDTQYFGPGTRLTVL.

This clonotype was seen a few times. Written as DNA, the CDR3 is TGTGCCAGCAGCTTGGGACACCGACTAGCGCTCTCCTACGAGCAGTACTTC. As protein: CASSLGHRLALSYEQYF. This chain links TRBV13 with TRBJ2-7; the match to TRBD2 covers 8 bases. Germline values: CDR1 PRHDT, CDR2 FYEKMQ (reference sequence). Trimming took 3 bases from V and 0 from J; bases not matched to a gene: 10. The CDR3 totals 17 residues. Full variable domain (missing parts from reference TRBV13 and TRBJ2-7): AAGVIQSPRHLIKEKRETATLKCYPIPRHDTVYWYQQGPGQDPQFLISFYEKMQSDKGSIPDRFSAQQFSDYHSELNMSSLELGDSALYFCASSLGHRLALSYEQYFGPGTRLTVT.

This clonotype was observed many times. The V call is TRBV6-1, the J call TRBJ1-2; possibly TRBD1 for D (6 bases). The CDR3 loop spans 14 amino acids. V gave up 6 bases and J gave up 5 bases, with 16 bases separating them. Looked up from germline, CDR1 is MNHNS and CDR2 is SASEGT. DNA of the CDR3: TGTGCCAGCAGCAACAACAGGGTCGTGTATGGCTACACCTTC. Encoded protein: CASSNNRVVYGYTF.

The CDR3 is CASSLGTGSFSYTF. The CDR3 coding sequence is TGTGCCAGCAGTTTGGGGACAGGGTCTTTTAGCTACACCTTC. This chain uses TRBV28 with TRBJ1-2; TRBD1 agrees at 9 bases. Trimming took 3 bases from V and 9 from J; bases not matched to a gene: 8. The length of the CDR3 is 14 residues. Germline CDR1 and CDR2: MDHEN and SYDVKM.